This T cell receptor beta chain was profiled in a study of T cell repertoires in cytomegalovirus infection (dated by TCRdb to the late 2010s). A note on the overall study: Donor HLA type was relevant to the analysis, as public TCR beta signatures indicated carriage of CMV infection together with the matching HLA type. The paper's findings and limits, for the study overall: The ex vivo response was dominated by HLA-C-restricted CMV-specific TCR beta clonotypes, and the single most frequent clonotype in two of eight donors was supplied by these HLA-C-restricted clonotypes. In both this cohort and an independent 352-donor cohort, the cumulative frequency of public TCR beta family members distinguished carriers of CMV infection plus the relevant HLA type.

This sample was sequenced with an Illumina HiSeq 1500. TCRdb reprocessed the public reads (quality trimming at Q25 with fastp, clone calling with MiXCR) and kept in-frame beta chains. Identical CDR3 protein sequences are pooled into one entry, listed with their most common genes and DNA. The table for this sample lists about 600,000 distinct CDR3 sequences; approximately 25% of them were counted only once. The ten largest clones represent 6.5% to 10% of the sample. This clonotype has just a few counts. It lacks a known antigen. No base quality values were provided; no much bigger clone lies one nucleotide off. V and J are truncated by 3 bases and 0 bases respectively, leaving an intervening sequence of 12 bases. The cysteine opens and the valine closes a CDR3 of 14 amino acids. Of all the DNA, just the CDR3 is kept, 42 bases in frame from base 1. Per the germline V gene (reference sequence), DFQATT is the CDR1 and SNEGSKA is the CDR2.

Recombination joined TRBV20-1 with TRBJ2-7; the D gene is perhaps TRBD1 or TRBD2, each of them matching over 6 bases. This TCR derives from a human donor in good health (CMV status not recorded). Some clones in this sample may be carry-over from other donors' samples. The sequenced material came from CD8+ T cells from PBMCs. The nucleotide sequence reads TGCAGTGCTAGTGGGGGGCAGAGCTCCTACGAGCAGTACGTC. Its protein is CSASGGQSSYEQYV.